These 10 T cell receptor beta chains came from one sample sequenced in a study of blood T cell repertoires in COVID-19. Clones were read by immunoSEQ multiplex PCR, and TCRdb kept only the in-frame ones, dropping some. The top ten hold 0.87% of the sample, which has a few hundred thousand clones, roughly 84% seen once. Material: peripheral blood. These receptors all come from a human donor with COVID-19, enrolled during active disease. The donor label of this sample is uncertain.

The CDR3 nucleotides are TGCAGCGTTAAACCCTCAGGGGGTACCTACGAGCAGTACTTC. It yields the protein CSVKPSGGTYEQYF. The genes are TRBV29-1 and TRBJ2-7; 7 positions agree with TRBD1. The CDR3 is 14 amino acids. Germline CDR1 and CDR2: SQVTM and ANQGSEA. V lost 5 bases, J lost 2 bases, and 9 bases stayed unmatched.

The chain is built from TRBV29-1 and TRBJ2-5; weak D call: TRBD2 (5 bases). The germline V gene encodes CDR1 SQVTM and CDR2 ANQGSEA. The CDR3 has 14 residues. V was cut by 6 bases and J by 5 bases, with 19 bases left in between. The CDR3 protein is CSVSLPQTGETQYF. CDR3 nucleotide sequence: TGCAGCGTATCATTGCCTCAGACGGGGGAGACCCAGTACTTC.

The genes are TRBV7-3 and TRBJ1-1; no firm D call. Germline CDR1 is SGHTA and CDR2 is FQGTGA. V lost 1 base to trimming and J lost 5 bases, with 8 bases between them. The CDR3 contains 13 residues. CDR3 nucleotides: TGTGCCAGCAGCTTAAGGGCGGGAACTGAAGCTTTCTTT. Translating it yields CASSLRAGTEAFF.

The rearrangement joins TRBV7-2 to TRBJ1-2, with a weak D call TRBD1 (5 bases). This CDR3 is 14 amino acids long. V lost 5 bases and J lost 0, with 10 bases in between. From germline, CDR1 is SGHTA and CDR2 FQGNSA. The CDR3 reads CASSPRGPNYGYTF. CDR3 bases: TGTGCCAGCAGCCCTAGGGGTCCTAACTATGGCTACACCTTC.

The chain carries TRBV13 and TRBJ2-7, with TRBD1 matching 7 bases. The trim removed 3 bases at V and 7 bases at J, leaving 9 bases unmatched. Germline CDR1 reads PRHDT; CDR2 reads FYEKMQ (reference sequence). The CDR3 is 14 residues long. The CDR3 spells CASSFSTGKREQYF. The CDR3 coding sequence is TGTGCCAGCAGCTTCTCGACAGGGAAGAGGGAGCAGTACTTC. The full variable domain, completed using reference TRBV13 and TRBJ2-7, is AAGVIQSPRHLIKEKRETATLKCYPIPRHDTVYWYQQGPGQDPQFLISFYEKMQSDKGSIPDRFSAQQFSDYHSELNMSSLELGDSALYFCASSFSTGKREQYFGPGTRLTVT.

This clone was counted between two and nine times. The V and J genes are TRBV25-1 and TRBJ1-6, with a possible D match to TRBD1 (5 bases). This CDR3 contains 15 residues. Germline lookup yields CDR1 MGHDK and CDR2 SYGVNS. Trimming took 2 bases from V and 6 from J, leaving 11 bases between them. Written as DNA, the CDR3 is TGTGCCAGCAGTGAACTGGGAGGGGCTAATTCACCCCTCCACTTT. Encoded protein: CASSELGGANSPLHF.

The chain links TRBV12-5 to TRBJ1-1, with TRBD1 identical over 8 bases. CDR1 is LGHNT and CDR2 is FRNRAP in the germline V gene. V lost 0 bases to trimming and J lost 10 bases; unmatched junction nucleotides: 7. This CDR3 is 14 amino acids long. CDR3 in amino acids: CASGLVPDRARAFF. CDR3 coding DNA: TGTGCTAGTGGTTTGGTCCCGGACAGGGCAAGAGCTTTCTTT. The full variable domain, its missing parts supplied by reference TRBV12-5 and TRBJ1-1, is DARVTQTPRHKVTEMGQEVTMRCQPILGHNTVFWYRQTMMQGLELLAYFRNRAPLDDSGMPKDRFSAEMPDATLATLKIQPSEPRDSAVYFCASGLVPDRARAFFGQGTRLTVV.

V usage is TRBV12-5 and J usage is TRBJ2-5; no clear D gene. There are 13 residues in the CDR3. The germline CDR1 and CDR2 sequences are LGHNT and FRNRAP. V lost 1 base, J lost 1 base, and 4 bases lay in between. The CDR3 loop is CASGLDTQETQYF. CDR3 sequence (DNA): TGTGCTAGTGGTTTGGACACCCAAGAGACCCAGTACTTC. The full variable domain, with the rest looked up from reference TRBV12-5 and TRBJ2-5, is DARVTQTPRHKVTEMGQEVTMRCQPILGHNTVFWYRQTMMQGLELLAYFRNRAPLDDSGMPKDRFSAEMPDATLATLKIQPSEPRDSAVYFCASGLDTQETQYFGPGTRLLVL.

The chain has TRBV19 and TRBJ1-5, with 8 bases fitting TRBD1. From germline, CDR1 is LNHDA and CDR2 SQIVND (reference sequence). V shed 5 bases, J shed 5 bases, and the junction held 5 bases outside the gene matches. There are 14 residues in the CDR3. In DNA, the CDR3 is TGTGCCAGTAGTTCCGGACAGGGTTATCAGCCCCAGCATTTT. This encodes CASSSGQGYQPQHF. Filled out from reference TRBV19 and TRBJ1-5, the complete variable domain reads DGGITQSPKYLFRKEGQNVTLSCEQNLNHDAMYWYRQDPGQGLRLIYYSQIVNDFQKGDIAEGYSVSREKKESFPLTVTSAQKNPTAFYLCASSSGQGYQPQHFGDGTRLSIL.

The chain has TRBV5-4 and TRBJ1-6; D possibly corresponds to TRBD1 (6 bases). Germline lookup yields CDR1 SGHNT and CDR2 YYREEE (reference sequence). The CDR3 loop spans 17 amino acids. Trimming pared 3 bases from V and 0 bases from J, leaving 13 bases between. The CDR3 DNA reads TGTGCCAGCAGCTGGGGGCTCCTAGGCTCCTATAATTCACCCCTCCACTTT. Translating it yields CASSWGLLGSYNSPLHF.